What follows are 13 T cell receptor beta chains derived from one specimen sequenced in a study of T-cell memory formation after mild COVID-19. TCRdb itself ran the 5' RACE reads through MiXCR, one entry per CDR3 protein. There are approximately 290,000 distinct CDR3 sequences in the sample; 7% to 10% occur only once, and about 22% lies in the top ten. Sequenced: PBMCs or a T cell subset sorted from them (not recorded which). The receptors originated from a man between 18 and 35 years old who had mild COVID-19 (a few samples of this study predate the infection). Cell type and time point are not known.

The chain is built from TRBV6-5 and TRBJ2-1; TRBD1 is a possible D gene (7 bases). The CDR3 sequence is 14 residues long. The germline V gene has CDR1 MNHEY and CDR2 SVGAGI. The V and J ends lost 8 bases and 4 bases respectively, with 15 bases between them. CDR3 DNA sequence: TGTGCCAGCGCCGTGGAGGGGGCTTACAATGAGCAGTTCTTC. It codes for CASAVEGAYNEQFF.

This clonotype was counted ten times or more. The gene calls are TRBV25-1 and TRBJ2-7; 7 bases line up with TRBD1. The CDR3 is 15 residues long. The V and J ends lost 6 bases and 0 bases, in that order; junction bases with no gene match: 8. Germline V CDR1 and CDR2: MGHDK, SYGVNS. The DNA for the CDR3 is TGTGCCAGCAGCCCCAGTGACAGGGCCTCCTACGAGCAGTACTTC. The encoded protein is CASSPSDRASYEQYF.

This clonotype was observed at least ten times. The chain couples TRBV7-2 to TRBJ2-3; D is uncertain. From germline, CDR1 is SGHTA and CDR2 FQGNSA. The CDR3 is 13 residues long. Between the trimmed V and J ends, which lost 6 bases and 1 base, there was a span of 8 bases. The CDR3 loop is CASSLVRTDTQYF. As DNA, the CDR3 is TGTGCCAGCAGTTTGGTGCGCACAGATACGCAGTATTTT.

This clonotype was recorded at least ten times. J is TRBJ1-2 and V is TRBV20-1; possible D gene TRBD1, 5 bases. Germline V gene data show CDR1 as DFQATT and CDR2 as SNEGSKA (reference sequence). The CDR3 spans 15 residues. Trimming shortened V by 0 bases and J by 8 bases, and 19 bases separated the two germline ends. CDR3 region: CSARDVLGAVGGYTF. DNA of the CDR3: TGCAGTGCTAGAGATGTTTTAGGGGCTGTAGGAGGCTACACCTTC.

This clonotype came up once. The chain combines TRBV7-9 with TRBJ2-3; 13 bases are a match to TRBD2. V shed 6 bases and J 8 bases; nucleotides not matched to a gene: 14. The CDR3 is 17 residues long. Germline V gene sequence: CDR1 SEHNR, CDR2 FQNEAQ (reference sequence). The CDR3 protein is CASSHPRGLAGEGTQYF. In DNA, the CDR3 is TGTGCCAGCAGTCACCCTCGTGGACTAGCGGGAGAGGGTACGCAGTATTTT.

The gene calls are TRBV6-6 and TRBJ2-7; 11 bases agree with TRBD1. The CDR3 is 14 amino acids. Germline trimming cut 8 bases from V and 6 bases from J; bases unmatched to any gene: 9. CDR1 is MNHNY and CDR2 is SVGAGI in the germline V gene (reference sequence). The CDR3 DNA is TGTGCCAGCGGGGTCCGGGACAGGGGGGTCGAGCAGTACTTC. Amino acid sequence: CASGVRDRGVEQYF.

This clonotype appeared a few times. The CDR3, as DNA: TGTGCCAGCAACTTACAGGGTGGTCAAGAGACCCAGTACTTC. Amino acids: CASNLQGGQETQYF. The chain carries TRBV9 and TRBJ2-5; D may be TRBD1 (6 bases). Trimming pared 6 bases from V and 2 bases from J, leaving 14 bases between. Per the germline V gene, CDR1 is SGDLS and CDR2 is YYNGEE. This CDR3 has 14 residues.

The sample holds a few counts of this clonotype. J is TRBJ2-2 and V is TRBV5-1; D remains ambiguous. Trimming removed 2 bases at V and 3 bases at J, with 8 bases between. CDR1 and CDR2 (germline): SGHRS, YFSETQ. CDR3 size: 14 residues. CDR3 nucleotide sequence: TGCGCCAGCAGCTTCAGGACCCACACCGGGGAGCTGTTTTTT. Amino acid sequence: CASSFRTHTGELFF.

V usage is TRBV5-5 and J usage is TRBJ2-1; 7 nucleotides line up with TRBD1. V trimming: 1 base; J trimming: 0 bases; junction bases outside the gene matches: 7. CDR3 length: 17 residues. CDR1 is SGHKS and CDR2 is YYEKEE in the germline V gene (reference sequence). CDR3 DNA sequence: TGTGCCAGCAGCTTGACTACGACAGGGAGCTCCTACAATGAGCAGTTCTTC. Its translation: CASSLTTTGSSYNEQFF.

This chain connects TRBV9 to TRBJ2-5; weak D call: TRBD2 (5 bases). There are 16 residues in the CDR3. Per the germline V gene, CDR1 is SGDLS and CDR2 is YYNGEE. V shed 0 bases and J shed 5 bases, with 17 bases lying between them. The CDR3 loop is CASSVGQSGIMETQYF. The CDR3 DNA reads TGTGCCAGCAGCGTAGGTCAATCGGGGATTATGGAGACCCAGTACTTC. Filled out from reference TRBV9 and TRBJ2-5, the complete variable domain reads DSGVTQTPKHLITATGQRVTLRCSPRSGDLSVYWYQQSLDQGLQFLIQYYNGEERAKGNILERFSAQQFPDLHSELNLSSLELGDSALYFCASSVGQSGIMETQYFGPGTRLLVL.

This clonotype was counted ten times or more. This chain uses TRBV28 with TRBJ1-5, with 9 bases fitting TRBD1. With V trimmed by 10 bases and J by 3 bases, 10 bases remained unmatched. The V gene's germline CDR1 is MDHEN and CDR2 SYDVKM. This CDR3 has 15 residues. The CDR3 coding sequence is TGTGCCATCCACCCGACAGGGGGAGACAATCAGCCCCAGCATTTT. Its protein is CAIHPTGGDNQPQHF.

A few counts support this clonotype. The CDR3: CASSRPGGGELFF. For the CDR3, the DNA is TGTGCCAGCAGTAGACCGGGTGGGGGGGAGCTGTTTTTT. This chain links TRBV6-6 with TRBJ2-2; no clear D gene. Germline loops: CDR1 MNHNY, CDR2 SVGAGI (reference sequence). CDR3 length: 13 amino acids. Trimming left V 5 bases short and J 8 bases short, with 12 bases between.

Only a few counts were recorded for this clonotype. V and J are TRBV30 and TRBJ2-7; D unresolved. Between the trimmed V and J ends, which lost 2 bases and 6 bases, there was a span of 11 bases. Germline lookup yields CDR1 GTSNPN and CDR2 SVGIG (reference sequence). This CDR3 spans 12 amino acids. The CDR3 protein is CAWSRQISEQYF. The DNA for the CDR3 is TGTGCCTGGAGTAGGCAGATCTCCGAGCAGTACTTC.